The 24 T cell receptor beta chains below all came from one sample that was sequenced in a study of shared clonotypes between healthy human individuals. Using immunoSEQ multiplex PCR, the repertoire was profiled, and TCRdb retains in-frame clones only, with some absent. This table holds 2 million to 2.5 million clones, approximately 95% found once. Sample: naive CD4+ T cells sorted from blood. Stated subset: CD45RA+ positively selected. The receptors shown here come from a man between 18 and 29 years old in good health.

Comment on this clone: The identical CDR3 is also encoded by other nucleotide sequences in the sample. The DNA of the CDR3 is TGTGCCAGCAGTGAATGGGGGAGCGGAAACACCATATATTTT. It is translated as CASSEWGSGNTIYF. The chain carries TRBV2 and TRBJ1-3; TRBD1 is a possible D gene (5 bases). V lost 2 bases and J lost 4, with 9 bases in between. CDR1 is SNHLY and CDR2 is FYNNEI in the germline V gene. The CDR3 is made up of 14 amino acids.

The J gene is TRBJ2-3, the V gene TRBV10-1; TRBD1 is a possible D gene (5 bases). The V gene lost 1 base and the J gene lost 3 bases, with 8 bases spanning the gap. CDR3 length equals 14 residues. CDR1 is WNHNN, CDR2 SYGVQD, per germline (reference sequence). Here the CDR3 reads CASSEYTGTDTQYF. As DNA, the CDR3 is TGCGCCAGCAGTGAGTATACAGGAACAGATACGCAGTATTTT.

The rearrangement uses TRBV27 and TRBJ2-1; D possibly uses TRBD1 or TRBD2 (5 bases each). Trimming stripped 5 bases from V and 4 bases from J, with 15 bases between. CDR1 and CDR2 from the germline V gene are MNHEY and SMNVEV (reference sequence). This CDR3 comprises 15 residues. The CDR3 protein is CASSPTTTVYNEQFF. The CDR3 DNA reads TGTGCCAGCAGTCCGACTACGACAGTTTACAATGAGCAGTTCTTC.

V gene TRBV19 combines with J gene TRBJ1-3; perhaps TRBD1 as D (5 bases). V gave up 3 bases and J gave up 13 bases, with 22 bases separating them. The length of the CDR3 is 15 residues. Germline CDR1 is LNHDA and CDR2 is SQIVND (reference sequence). The CDR3 coding sequence is TGTGCCAGTAGTATTCCGGATCCCACCTCCGAGGGGATATATTTT. Encoded protein: CASSIPDPTSEGIYF.

J is TRBJ1-1 and V is TRBV29-1, with TRBD1 as a possible D gene (5 bases). The CDR3 covers 13 residues. CDR1 is SQVTM and CDR2 is ANQGSEA in the germline V gene. V lost 2 bases and J lost 2, with 9 bases in between. Here the CDR3 DNA reads TGCAGCGTTGAATGGGGGGTCAACACTGAAGCTTTCTTT. Translated: CSVEWGVNTEAFF.

Notes on this clone: The sample carries other DNA sequences with the same CDR3. This chain uses TRBV10-3 with TRBJ2-3; D possibly uses TRBD1 or TRBD2 (5 bases each). V lost 0 bases and J 4 bases, leaving 8 bases between the germline ends. The CDR3 runs 14 residues. Per germline, CDR1 ENHRY and CDR2 SYGVKD. CDR3 sequence: CAISESQGPDTQYF. Here the CDR3 DNA reads TGTGCCATCAGTGAGTCGCAGGGACCAGATACGCAGTATTTT.

The chain uses TRBV11-1 and TRBJ2-7; 8 bases are shared with TRBD1. The CDR3 length is 12 residues. After removal of 5 bases from V and 5 bases from J, the junction contained 2 bases not matched to a gene. Germline CDR1 SGHAT, CDR2 FQDESV (reference sequence). The CDR3 region has the DNA TGTGCCAGCAGCCAGGACAGGGACGAGCAGTACTTC. It specifies CASSQDRDEQYF.

The chain carries TRBV11-2 and TRBJ2-2; no firm D call. The CDR3 is 12 residues long. Germline loops: CDR1 SGHAT, CDR2 FQNNGV. Trimming removed 5 bases from V and 2 bases from J, with 3 bases in between. In DNA, the CDR3 is TGTGCCAGCAGCCGAAACACCGGGGAGCTGTTTTTT. It translates to CASSRNTGELFF.

The chain has TRBV10-3 and TRBJ1-5, with a possible D match to TRBD1 (6 bases). Germline V gene lookup returns CDR1 ENHRY and CDR2 SYGVKD. V was clipped by 2 bases and J by 6 bases, with 8 bases between them. The CDR3 runs to 13 residues. The CDR3: CAISENRVQPQHF. DNA of the CDR3: TGTGCCATCAGTGAGAACAGGGTTCAGCCCCAGCATTTT.

The chain carries TRBV11-2 and TRBJ2-7; 10 positions agree with TRBD1. CDR3 length: 15 residues. With 5 bases clipped from V and 2 bases from J, the junction kept 6 bases outside the gene matches. The V gene's germline CDR1 is SGHAT and CDR2 FQNNGV. CDR3 nucleotide sequence: TGTGCCAGCAGCCTCGGGACAGGGGCAGCCTACGAGCAGTACTTC. It codes for CASSLGTGAAYEQYF.

V and J are TRBV5-1 and TRBJ2-7; the D is unclear. The CDR3 contains 12 residues. The germline CDR1 and CDR2 sequences are SGHRS and YFSETQ. V lost 1 base to trimming and J lost 2 bases, with 4 bases between them. This CDR3 is CASSLWAYEQYF. The CDR3 bases are TGCGCCAGCAGCTTGTGGGCCTACGAGCAGTACTTC. The full variable domain, its missing parts supplied by reference TRBV5-1 and TRBJ2-7, is KAGVTQTPRYLIKTRGQQVTLSCSPISGHRSVSWYQQTPGQGLQFLFEYFSETQRNKGNFPGRFSGRQFSNSRSEMNVSTLELGDSALYLCASSLWAYEQYFGPGTRLTVT.

The chain uses TRBV29-1 and TRBJ2-1; no clear D gene. Germline V CDR1 and CDR2: SQVTM, ANQGSEA. Trimming left V 2 bases short and J 6 bases short, with 11 bases between. There are 13 residues in the CDR3. CDR3 loop: CSVELWSGNEQFF. As DNA, the CDR3 is TGCAGCGTTGAACTCTGGAGTGGCAATGAGCAGTTCTTC.

The chain joins TRBV11-2 to TRBJ2-1; TRBD2 matches at 9 bases. Germline-derived CDR1 and CDR2 are SGHAT and FQNNGV. V was pared by 1 base and J by 2 bases, with 6 bases of the junction left unmatched. The CDR3 length is 17 residues. CDR3 coding DNA: TGTGCCAGCAGCTTAGCGGGAGCGGGAGGTACCTACAATGAGCAGTTCTTC. Translation gives CASSLAGAGGTYNEQFF.

Worth noting for this clone: The identical CDR3 is also encoded by other nucleotide sequences in the sample. This chain joins TRBV5-1 and TRBJ2-5; D call uncertain. The CDR3 spans 13 residues. Germline V gene data show CDR1 as SGHRS and CDR2 as YFSETQ. Trimming shortened V by 0 bases and J by 2 bases, and 5 bases separated the two germline ends. CDR3 sequence (DNA): TGCGCCAGCAGCTTGGATAGTCAAGAGACCCAGTACTTC. Its protein is CASSLDSQETQYF.

The J gene is TRBJ2-7, the V gene TRBV7-2; maybe TRBD2 (5 bases). CDR3 length: 15 amino acids. The germline V and J ends were trimmed by 4 bases and 0 bases, with 13 bases remaining between them. Germline V gene lookup returns CDR1 SGHTA and CDR2 FQGNSA. CDR3: CASSSDWTHSYEQYF. DNA of the CDR3: TGTGCCAGCAGCTCGGACTGGACCCACTCCTACGAGCAGTACTTC.

The V and J genes are TRBV7-9 and TRBJ2-7; D is ambiguous. The J call may be in error: the DNA end matches TRBJ2-5 better. The CDR3 spans 15 residues. Germline V gives CDR1 SEHNR, CDR2 FQNEAQ (reference sequence). CDR3 sequence reads: CASSLARLIQETQYF. The CDR3 DNA is TGTGCCAGCAGCTTAGCGCGCCTGATCCAAGAGACCCAGTACTTC.

This chain uses TRBV5-1 with TRBJ2-3, with D possibly being TRBD1 (7 bases). CDR3 length: 19 amino acids. V was pared by 3 bases and J by 0 bases, with 23 bases between. Germline CDR1 SGHRS, CDR2 YFSETQ. The CDR3 here is CASSSGVGAGGTSTDTQYF. As DNA, the CDR3 is TGCGCCAGCAGCTCGGGAGTTGGGGCAGGGGGAACTAGCACAGATACGCAGTATTTT.

The chain recombines TRBV28 with TRBJ2-7; TRBD1 matches 8 bases. The V gene end was trimmed by 1 base and the J gene end by 6 bases; junction bases not matched to a gene: 2. The V gene's germline CDR1 is MDHEN and CDR2 SYDVKM. This CDR3 spans 13 amino acids. The CDR3, as DNA: TGTGCCAGCAGTTTATTACAGGGGGGCGAGCAGTACTTC. It is translated as CASSLLQGGEQYF.

The J gene is TRBJ2-3, the V gene TRBV9, with 7 bases aligning to TRBD2. Germline loops: CDR1 SGDLS, CDR2 YYNGEE. The CDR3 contains 13 residues. After removal of 2 bases from V and 8 bases from J, the junction contained 5 bases not matched to a gene. CDR3 nucleotide sequence: TGTGCCAGCAGCGTCAACTCGGGGGGTACGCAGTATTTT. This translates into CASSVNSGGTQYF.

The chain has TRBV7-6 and TRBJ2-2, with D possibly TRBD2 on 5 matching bases. V lost 4 bases and J lost 1, with 10 bases in between. The CDR3 loop spans 15 amino acids. Germline V gene data show CDR1 as SGHVS and CDR2 as FNYEAQ. The CDR3 spells CASSSSGMNTGELFF. The CDR3 coding sequence is TGTGCCAGCAGCTCAAGCGGTATGAACACCGGGGAGCTGTTTTTT.

The genes are TRBV6-5 and TRBJ2-5; 7 nucleotides line up with TRBD1. The CDR3 is 13 amino acids. Germline CDR1 MNHEY, CDR2 SVGAGI. The junction had 8 bases not matched to a gene; V was cut back by 8 bases and J by 5 bases. This chain's CDR3 is CASALTGHETQYF. CDR3 DNA: TGTGCCAGCGCCCTGACAGGGCACGAGACCCAGTACTTC.

A few counts support this clone. The rearrangement joins TRBV18 to TRBJ2-1; D gene ambiguous. Germline assignment: CDR1 KGHSH and CDR2 LQKENI. The V end lost 3 bases, the J end lost 10 bases, and 10 bases lay between the germline ends. This CDR3 is built from 12 residues. The CDR3 loop is CASSPLGPEQFF. The CDR3, as DNA: TGTGCCAGCTCACCTTTAGGCCCCGAGCAGTTCTTC.

This chain uses TRBV28 with TRBJ2-7; TRBD2 aligns across 7 bases. Germline lookup yields CDR1 MDHEN and CDR2 SYDVKM. J was trimmed by 1 base and V by 5 bases; bases with no gene match: 5. There are 14 residues in the CDR3. This CDR3 is CASSKIGGSYEQYF. The CDR3 nucleotides read TGTGCCAGCAGTAAAATCGGGGGGTCCTACGAGCAGTACTTC.

J is TRBJ2-7 and V is TRBV28, with unresolved D. The V end lost 4 bases, the J end lost 3 bases, and 7 bases lay between the germline ends. In germline, CDR1 is MDHEN, CDR2 SYDVKM. There are 12 residues in the CDR3. This CDR3 is CASSSHFYEQYF. The CDR3 region has the DNA TGTGCCAGCAGTTCCCATTTCTACGAGCAGTACTTC.